The 5 T cell receptor beta chains listed next were all sequenced from one sample in a study of identical twins. TCRdb recomputed calls from the 5' RACE reads with MiXCR, one row per CDR3 protein. Found here are 500,000 to 550,000 distinct CDR3 sequences, around 24% of them singletons; the top ten hold approximately 0.48%. These records were also assigned to another study, of yellow fever vaccine responses in identical twins.

Material for sequencing was CD4+ T cells sorted from blood. The source of these receptors is a woman in her late teens or twenties in good health.

This clonotype was detected only a few times. The chain uses TRBV15 and TRBJ2-7; D may be TRBD1 (5 bases). The germline V and J ends were trimmed by 0 bases and 0 bases, with 9 bases remaining between them. The CDR3 spans 15 residues. From germline, CDR1 is LNHNV and CDR2 YYDKDF (reference sequence). The CDR3: CATSRDLTVSYEQYF. CDR3 in DNA: TGTGCCACCAGCAGAGACTTGACAGTCTCCTACGAGCAGTACTTC.

V and J are TRBV28 and TRBJ1-2, with 7 positions matching TRBD1. J lost 4 bases, V lost 7 bases, and 15 bases had no gene match. Germline V gives CDR1 MDHEN, CDR2 SYDVKM. This CDR3 spans 16 amino acids. In DNA, the CDR3 is TGTGCCAGCACCTCAGGACAGGCTCGAATAATCTATGGCTACACCTTC. Its protein is CASTSGQARIIYGYTF.

The chain combines TRBV5-1 with TRBJ2-2; D remains ambiguous. Germline CDR1 is SGHRS and CDR2 is YFSETQ. This CDR3 is 15 amino acids long. V shed 4 bases and J shed 0 bases, with 10 bases lying between them. The CDR3 nucleotides are TGCGCCAGCAGCCGCGACCCAACGAACACCGGGGAGCTGTTTTTT. It translates to CASSRDPTNTGELFF.

This clonotype is a singleton in its sample. V gene TRBV2 combines with J gene TRBJ2-3; D is unresolved. The CDR3 runs to 14 residues. V was trimmed by 3 bases and J by 2 bases, leaving 9 bases between them. Looked up from germline, CDR1 is SNHLY and CDR2 is FYNNEI. The CDR3 nucleotides are TGTGCCAGCAGTGACTCGTTCTTCACAGATACGCAGTATTTT. It specifies CASSDSFFTDTQYF. Supplemented by reference TRBV2 and TRBJ2-3, the full variable domain reads EPEVTQTPSHQVTQMGQEVILRCVPISNHLYFYWYRQILGQKVEFLVSFYNNEISEKSEIFDDQFSVERPDGSNFTLKIRSTKLEDSAMYFCASSDSFFTDTQYFGPGTRLTVL.

V is TRBV5-6 and J is TRBJ1-1; D not resolved. The CDR3 loop spans 17 amino acids. Trimming shortened V by 2 bases and J by 0 bases, and 17 bases separated the two germline ends. The germline CDR1 and CDR2 sequences are SGHDT and YYEEEE. The CDR3 loop is CASSLVGRRAVNTEAFF. CDR3 bases: TGTGCCAGCAGCTTAGTTGGGCGCCGGGCCGTGAACACTGAAGCTTTCTTT.